The present T cell receptor beta chain was sequenced within a study of T cell repertoires in cytomegalovirus infection. As for the study in general: Recently identified HLA-C-restricted CMV epitopes were used, and well-studied HLA-B-restricted CMV epitopes were used as well. The public TCR beta signatures pointed to both CMV infection and matching HLA type. Study-wide findings and caveats: Summed public TCR beta family frequency identified CMV carriers bearing the relevant HLA. The ex vivo response was dominated by HLA-C-restricted CMV-specific TCR beta clonotypes.

TCRdb re-called the reads with MiXCR, one entry per CDR3 protein. The sample shows about 700,000 distinct CDR3 sequences, 33% of them seen only once. Note on this clonotype: Its antigen is not known.

Germline V gene sequence: CDR1 SGHDN, CDR2 FVKESK. CDR3 size: 16 residues. Trimming cost V 4 bases and J 2 bases, with 14 bases left between them. The genes are TRBV14 and TRBJ2-2; perhaps D is TRBD1 or TRBD2 (5 bases each). Source: cultured PBMCs, taken from culture after CMV antigen stimulation. The clonotype originates from a human donor in good health (CMV status not recorded). Some clones in this sample may be carry-over from other donors' samples. The CDR3 region is CASSPVKGRNTGELFF. Written as DNA, the CDR3 is TGTGCCAGCAGCCCGGTGAAGGGACGCAACACCGGGGAGCTGTTTTTT.